This record concerns one TCR beta chain sequence. The record originates from a study of blood T cell repertoires in COVID-19. The germline gives CDR1 PRHDT, CDR2 FYEKMQ (reference sequence). V shed 2 bases and J shed 10 bases, with 21 bases lying between them. The length of the CDR3 is 15 residues. Sequencing was performed with immunoSEQ multiplex PCR; in TCRdb, only in-frame clones are kept and a portion is missing. The sample records 30,000 to 35,000 clones, roughly three quarters being singletons. The chain joins TRBV13 to TRBJ2-7, with D uncertain. This TCR was sampled from a human donor in a cohort sampled during active COVID-19. Sequencing input: peripheral blood. This chain's CDR3 is CASSLSGFPSGLQYF. CDR3 DNA: TGTGCCAGCAGCTTATCCGGGTTCCCGAGTGGCTTACAGTACTTC.